Following are 27 T cell receptor beta chains from one sample sequenced in a study of memory CD4+ T cells and cytomegalovirus serostatus. Only in-frame clones appear in the TCRdb table, and some are missing; sequencing was by immunoSEQ multiplex PCR. This table has about 43,000 clones, 60% to 85% appearing once. Single viable CD3+CD4+CD8-CD45RO+ cells were sorted as the memory CD4+ T cells. Sequences were obtained from memory CD4+ T cells from blood. Every receptor here comes from an adult in good health and CMV-seronegative.

This clone has only a few counts. The J gene is TRBJ2-5, the V gene TRBV6-7, with 11 nucleotides matching TRBD2. TRBV6-7 is reported as an ORF; its role is uncertain. This CDR3 contains 15 residues. J gave up 4 bases and V 6 bases, and 7 bases lay outside the gene matches. CDR3 residues: CASSRSGGGGETQYF. CDR3 sequence (DNA): TGTGCCAGCAGCCGTAGCGGGGGGGGTGGAGAGACCCAGTACTTC.

The chain employs TRBV5-1 and TRBJ1-1, with unresolved D. In germline, CDR1 is SGHRS, CDR2 YFSETQ. The CDR3 extends over 12 amino acids. Trimming took off 4 bases at V and 5 bases at J, with 9 bases between the two ends. CDR3 protein: CASSVMGTEAFF. Here the CDR3 DNA reads TGCGCCAGCAGCGTCATGGGAACTGAAGCTTTCTTT.

The V call is TRBV2, the J call TRBJ2-1; D is tentatively TRBD1 or TRBD2 (5 bases each). This CDR3 has 14 amino acids. Per germline, CDR1 SNHLY and CDR2 FYNNEI. Trimming left V 4 bases short and J 10 bases short, with 17 bases between. CDR3 region: CASSGTPQGWEQFF. The CDR3, as DNA: TGTGCCAGCAGTGGGACTCCCCAGGGTTGGGAGCAGTTCTTC.

The chain is built from TRBV5-1 and TRBJ1-1, with TRBD1 matching over 9 bases. Germline V gene data show CDR1 as SGHRS and CDR2 as YFSETQ. Unmatched junction bases numbered 5, after V lost 0 bases and J lost 5 bases. CDR3 size: 15 residues. The CDR3 region is CASSLASGTGTEAFF. CDR3 DNA: TGCGCCAGCAGCTTGGCCTCCGGGACAGGGACTGAAGCTTTCTTT.

The rearrangement uses TRBV14 and TRBJ1-1; weak D call: TRBD1 (6 bases). V lost 2 bases and J lost 3, with 16 bases in between. The CDR3 extends over 16 amino acids. From germline, CDR1 is SGHDN and CDR2 FVKESK. CDR3 loop: CASSQLYRAADTEAFF. The CDR3 DNA sequence: TGTGCCAGCAGCCAACTTTACAGGGCGGCGGACACTGAAGCTTTCTTT.

This chain connects TRBV7-2 to TRBJ1-1; no clear D gene. The CDR3 contains 13 residues. CDR1 and CDR2 (germline): SGHTA, FQGNSA. V was cut by 2 bases and J by 4 bases, with 8 bases left in between. CDR3 coding DNA: TGTGCCAGCAGCTTAATCATAGGCACTGAAGCTTTCTTT. Translating gives CASSLIIGTEAFF.

The chain employs TRBV2 and TRBJ2-1; 7 nucleotides match TRBD1. The CDR3 consists of 15 residues. Per germline, CDR1 SNHLY and CDR2 FYNNEI. The V and J ends lost 6 bases and 2 bases, in that order; junction bases with no gene match: 7. CDR3 in amino acids: CASRPWTGTYNEQFF. The CDR3 coding sequence is TGTGCCAGCAGACCGTGGACAGGAACCTACAATGAGCAGTTCTTC. Combining the CDR3 with reference TRBV2 and TRBJ2-1 gives the whole variable domain EPEVTQTPSHQVTQMGQEVILRCVPISNHLYFYWYRQILGQKVEFLVSFYNNEISEKSEIFDDQFSVERPDGSNFTLKIRSTKLEDSAMYFCASRPWTGTYNEQFFGPGTRLTVL.

The CDR3 region is CASSEQGMEKLFF. The CDR3 nucleotides read TGTGCCAGCAGTGAGCAGGGGATGGAAAAACTGTTTTTT. This chain uses TRBV7-9 with TRBJ1-4, with D possibly TRBD1 on 6 matching bases. Trimming removed 6 bases from V and 8 bases from J, with 13 bases in between. The germline CDR1 and CDR2 sequences are SEHNR and FQNEAQ (reference sequence). The CDR3 runs 13 residues. The entire variable domain, with the rest obtained from reference TRBV7-9 and TRBJ1-4, is as follows: DTGVSQNPRHKITKRGQNVTFRCDPISEHNRLYWYRQTLGQGPEFLTYFQNEAQLEKSRLLSDRFSAERPKGSFSTLEIQRTEQGDSAMYLCASSEQGMEKLFFGSGTQLSVL.

This sequence joins TRBV10-3 and TRBJ2-7; a weak D match, TRBD1 (6 bases). There are 12 residues in the CDR3. From germline, CDR1 is ENHRY and CDR2 SYGVKD. V was trimmed by 6 bases and J by 5 bases, leaving 11 bases between them. CDR3 amino acids: CAISYGQNEQYF. Written as DNA, the CDR3 is TGTGCCATCAGCTACGGACAGAACGAGCAGTACTTC.

This clone came up a few times. The gene calls are TRBV7-2 and TRBJ2-5; 11 bases match TRBD2. Germline V lookup: CDR1 SGHTA, CDR2 FQGNSA. This CDR3 spans 15 amino acids. Trimming took 5 bases from V and 5 from J; bases not matched to a gene: 7. The CDR3 protein is CASSSSGGAGETQYF. In DNA, the CDR3 is TGTGCCAGCAGCAGTAGCGGGGGGGCCGGGGAGACCCAGTACTTC. The whole variable domain, remainder taken from reference TRBV7-2 and TRBJ2-5, is GAGVSQSPSNKVTEKGKDVELRCDPISGHTALYWYRQSLGQGLEFLIYFQGNSAPDKSGLPSDRFSAERTGGSVSTLTIQRTQQEDSAVYLCASSSSGGAGETQYFGPGTRLLVL.

The chain uses TRBV30 and TRBJ2-1; possibly TRBD1 for D (6 bases). The V gene lost 2 bases and the J gene lost 9 bases, with 17 bases spanning the gap. The CDR3 loop spans 14 amino acids. Germline CDR1 is GTSNPN and CDR2 is SVGIG (reference sequence). The CDR3 nucleotides read TGTGCCTGGAGTCGAACAGGGATTCGGGGTGAGCAGTTCTTC. Residues: CAWSRTGIRGEQFF. The variable domain in full, with the rest retrieved from reference TRBV30 and TRBJ2-1, is SQTIHQWPATLVQPVGSPLSLECTVEGTSNPNLYWYRQAAGRGLQLLFYSVGIGQISSEVPQNLSASRPQDRQFILSSKKLLLSDSGFYLCAWSRTGIRGEQFFGPGTRLTVL.

J is TRBJ2-4 and V is TRBV4-1; D tentatively fits TRBD1 or TRBD2 (7 bases each). The CDR3 contains 13 residues. Germline loops: CDR1 MGHRA, CDR2 YSYEKL. Deletions cut 3 bases from V and 8 bases from J, with 11 bases between. The CDR3 loop is CASSQQGGYIQYF. Written as DNA, the CDR3 is TGCGCCAGCAGCCAGCAGGGGGGGTACATTCAGTACTTC.

This sequence joins TRBV30 and TRBJ2-6; D is possibly TRBD2 (5 bases). CDR1 and CDR2 from the germline V gene are GTSNPN and SVGIG (reference sequence). V dropped 0 bases and J dropped 3 bases, with 12 bases sitting between them. The CDR3 sequence is 16 residues long. CDR3 loop: CAWSVRGLGGANVLTF. DNA for the CDR3: TGTGCCTGGAGTGTACGAGGGTTAGGTGGGGCCAACGTCCTGACTTTC.

The V and J genes are TRBV9 and TRBJ2-7; possibly TRBD2 for D (7 bases). V gave up 4 bases and J gave up 5 bases, with 16 bases separating them. Germline values: CDR1 SGDLS, CDR2 YYNGEE. This CDR3 region has 14 residues. The CDR3 sequence is CASSPSAGGHEQYF. The CDR3 DNA sequence: TGTGCCAGCAGCCCCTCTGCCGGGGGGCACGAGCAGTACTTC. Full variable domain (remainder filled in from reference TRBV9 and TRBJ2-7): DSGVTQTPKHLITATGQRVTLRCSPRSGDLSVYWYQQSLDQGLQFLIQYYNGEERAKGNILERFSAQQFPDLHSELNLSSLELGDSALYFCASSPSAGGHEQYFGPGTRLTVT.

This clone has only a few counts. This chain links TRBV7-2 with TRBJ2-3; no definite D call. CDR3 length: 14 amino acids. Trimming took off 3 bases at V and 0 bases at J, with 7 bases between the two ends. From germline, CDR1 is SGHTA and CDR2 FQGNSA. The CDR3 region is CASSFVPSTDTQYF. The CDR3 DNA is TGTGCCAGCAGCTTCGTCCCTAGCACAGATACGCAGTATTTT.

The chain combines TRBV12-5 with TRBJ2-2; the match to TRBD2 covers 13 bases. Germline CDR1 reads LGHNT; CDR2 reads FRNRAP. J lost 4 bases, V lost 2 bases, and 10 bases had no gene match. CDR3 length equals 19 residues. The CDR3 sequence: CASGLSPSRLAGGTGELFF. CDR3 DNA: TGTGCTAGTGGTTTGTCCCCCTCCCGACTAGCGGGGGGCACCGGGGAGCTGTTTTTT.

The V call is TRBV7-2, the J call TRBJ1-2; D not resolved. Trimming took off 1 base at V and 3 bases at J, with 9 bases between the two ends. CDR1 and CDR2 from the germline V gene are SGHTA and FQGNSA. The CDR3 has 14 residues. In nucleotides, the CDR3 is TGTGCCAGCAGCTTAGAGTTCAGACACTATGGCTACACCTTC. Its protein is CASSLEFRHYGYTF.

This chain links TRBV2 with TRBJ2-3; 13 bases match TRBD2. The trim removed 1 base at V and 6 bases at J, leaving 13 bases unmatched. This CDR3 is built from 19 residues. Germline CDR1 is SNHLY and CDR2 is FYNNEI. Here the CDR3 reads CASSEGRTSGGRALDTQYF. The CDR3 nucleotides read TGTGCCAGCAGTGAAGGTAGGACTAGCGGGGGCCGAGCACTGGATACGCAGTATTTT.

The chain uses TRBV6-6 and TRBJ2-1; 8 positions agree with TRBD1. V trimming: 9 bases; J trimming: 9 bases; junction bases outside the gene matches: 16. The CDR3 loop spans 15 amino acids. Germline V gives CDR1 MNHNY, CDR2 SVGAGI (reference sequence). CDR3 region: CARVSTGEFACEQFF. The CDR3 nucleotides are TGTGCCAGAGTTTCGACAGGGGAGTTTGCTTGTGAGCAGTTCTTC.

CDR3 sequence (DNA): TGTGCCAGCAGTTTATGGACAGGGGCAGCCAAAAACATTCAGTACTTC. It translates to CASSLWTGAAKNIQYF. The J gene is TRBJ2-4, the V gene TRBV27; 9 bases align to TRBD1. CDR3 length: 16 amino acids. Germline CDR1 reads MNHEY; CDR2 reads SMNVEV (reference sequence). J was trimmed by 0 bases and V by 1 base; bases with no gene match: 1.

This chain links TRBV10-3 with TRBJ1-4, with a possible D match to TRBD1 (6 bases). CDR1 is ENHRY, CDR2 SYGVKD, per germline. Trimming took off 0 bases at V and 8 bases at J, with 16 bases between the two ends. This CDR3 has 16 residues. The chain's CDR3 is CAISESTGRGDEKLFF. CDR3 sequence (DNA): TGTGCCATCAGTGAGTCGACTGGCAGGGGAGACGAAAAACTGTTTTTT.

CDR3 protein: CASSFSSGGAGETQYF. DNA for the CDR3: TGCGCCAGCAGCTTCAGTAGCGGGGGGGCCGGTGAGACCCAGTACTTC. V gene TRBV5-1 combines with J gene TRBJ2-5; 11 bases fit TRBD2. Germline trimming cut 2 bases from V and 5 bases from J; bases unmatched to any gene: 8. The CDR3 is made up of 16 amino acids. The germline CDR1 and CDR2 sequences are SGHRS and YFSETQ. The full variable domain, with the rest looked up from reference TRBV5-1 and TRBJ2-5, is KAGVTQTPRYLIKTRGQQVTLSCSPISGHRSVSWYQQTPGQGLQFLFEYFSETQRNKGNFPGRFSGRQFSNSRSEMNVSTLELGDSALYLCASSFSSGGAGETQYFGPGTRLLVL.

V usage is TRBV7-9 and J usage is TRBJ2-2; 11 bases match TRBD1. The V gene end was trimmed by 4 bases and the J gene end by 5 bases; junction bases not matched to a gene: 6. Germline V CDR1 and CDR2: SEHNR, FQNEAQ (reference sequence). The CDR3 is made up of 16 amino acids. The CDR3 DNA reads as TGTGCCAGCAGCTCCCGGACAGGGGGCGGGACCGGGGAGCTGTTTTTT. Translated, it gives CASSSRTGGGTGELFF. The complete variable domain, with remaining parts taken from reference TRBV7-9 and TRBJ2-2, reads DTGVSQNPRHKITKRGQNVTFRCDPISEHNRLYWYRQTLGQGPEFLTYFQNEAQLEKSRLLSDRFSAERPKGSFSTLEIQRTEQGDSAMYLCASSSRTGGGTGELFFGEGSRLTVL.

J is TRBJ2-1 and V is TRBV4-1; D gene ambiguous. This CDR3 comprises 16 residues. Germline V gives CDR1 MGHRA, CDR2 YSYEKL. Trimming removed 0 bases from V and 0 bases from J, with 9 bases in between. The CDR3 reads CASSQDATVSYNEQFF. In nucleotides, the CDR3 is TGCGCCAGCAGCCAAGATGCCACAGTCTCCTACAATGAGCAGTTCTTC.

The chain joins TRBV4-2 to TRBJ1-5, with D possibly being TRBD1 (5 bases). Germline values: CDR1 LGHNA, CDR2 YNFKEQ. V was pared by 3 bases and J by 6 bases, with 9 bases between. This CDR3 has 13 amino acids. The CDR3 bases are TGTGCCAGCAGCCAGGACACGGGTCAGCCCCAGCATTTT. Its protein is CASSQDTGQPQHF.

This chain joins TRBV5-1 and TRBJ1-1, with TRBD1 matching 7 bases. Germline V lookup: CDR1 SGHRS, CDR2 YFSETQ. This CDR3 contains 15 residues. Trimming at V came to 0 bases and at J to 4 bases, leaving 6 bases not matched to a gene. The DNA for the CDR3 is TGCGCCAGCAGCTTGGGAGACAGGGATTCCACTGAAGCTTTCTTT. Translated, it gives CASSLGDRDSTEAFF. Complete variable domain (other parts from reference TRBV5-1 and TRBJ1-1): KAGVTQTPRYLIKTRGQQVTLSCSPISGHRSVSWYQQTPGQGLQFLFEYFSETQRNKGNFPGRFSGRQFSNSRSEMNVSTLELGDSALYLCASSLGDRDSTEAFFGQGTRLTVV.

The V and J genes are TRBV6-4 and TRBJ1-6; 9 positions match TRBD1. This CDR3 has 13 residues. Germline V CDR1 and CDR2: MRHNA, SNTAGT. The ends lost 11 bases at V and 9 bases at J; junction bases unmatched: 8. CDR3 residues: CAPRGTGTSPLHF. DNA of the CDR3: TGTGCCCCCCGGGGGACAGGGACTTCACCCCTCCACTTT.